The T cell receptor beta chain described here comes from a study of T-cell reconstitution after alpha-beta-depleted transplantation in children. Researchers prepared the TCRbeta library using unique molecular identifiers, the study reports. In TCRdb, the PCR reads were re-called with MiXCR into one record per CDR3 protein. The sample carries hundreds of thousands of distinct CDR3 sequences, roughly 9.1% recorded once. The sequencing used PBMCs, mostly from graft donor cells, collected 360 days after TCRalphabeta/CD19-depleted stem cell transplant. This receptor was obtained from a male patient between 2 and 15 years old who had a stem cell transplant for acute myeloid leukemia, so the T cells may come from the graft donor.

The CDR3 DNA sequence: TGTGCTAGTGGTCGACAGGTTAACACCGGGGAGCTGTTTTTT. Encoded protein: CASGRQVNTGELFF. V and J are TRBV12-5 and TRBJ2-2; maybe TRBD1 (6 bases). CDR3 length: 14 residues. Trimming left V 5 bases short and J 2 bases short, with 9 bases between. Per germline, CDR1 LGHNT and CDR2 FRNRAP.